The T cell receptor beta chain described here comes from a study of T cell responses to AZD1222 COVID-19 vaccine. Study results and limitations: Donor demographics were predominantly white British with a female majority; clonal diversity may be underestimated. Unmutated regions of variants are reportedly targeted by nearly half of spike-specific TCRs.

Sequencing was performed with immunoSEQ multiplex PCR; in TCRdb, only in-frame clones are kept and a portion is missing. The table records some 82,000 clones, around 90% of them present only once. Remarks on this clone: Its antigen is not known.

V was cut by 5 bases and J by 4 bases, with 18 bases left in between. The CDR3 runs 16 residues. CDR1 MNHEY and CDR2 SVGEGT come from the germline V gene. This clonotype was obtained from an adult in good health. The V gene is TRBV6-2 or TRBV6-3, the J gene TRBJ1-5; weak D call: TRBD1 (5 bases). The sample consisted of peripheral blood, taken on day 0 of AZD1222 vaccination. This chain's CDR3 is CASSPRGTWRNQPQHF. CDR3 coding DNA: TGTGCCAGCAGTCCCCGAGGGACGTGGCGAAATCAGCCCCAGCATTTT.